The 27 T cell receptor beta chains below were found in one sample sequenced in a study of T-cell memory formation after mild COVID-19. TCRdb reprocessed the 5' RACE reads with MiXCR, giving one entry per CDR3 protein. The sample yields 400,000 to 500,000 distinct CDR3 sequences, roughly 20% seen once. Sequenced sample: PBMCs or a T cell subset sorted from them (not recorded which). The receptors were gathered from an adult woman who had mild COVID-19 (a few samples of this study predate the infection). Cell type and time point are not known.

This clonotype was seen more than once but under ten times. The V call is TRBV7-9, the J call TRBJ2-7; perhaps D is TRBD1 or TRBD2 (5 bases each). The germline CDR1 and CDR2 sequences are SEHNR and FQNEAQ (reference sequence). This CDR3 has 14 residues. Trimming took off 5 bases at V and 5 bases at J, with 16 bases between the two ends. The CDR3: CASSPAGAINEQYF. The DNA for the CDR3 is TGTGCCAGCAGCCCTGCCGGGGCTATAAACGAGCAGTACTTC.

The genes are TRBV12-5 and TRBJ2-3; 13 bases are shared with TRBD2. In germline, CDR1 is LGHNT, CDR2 FRNRAP. Losses at the gene ends were 3 bases for V and 1 base for J; bases not matched to a gene: 16. The CDR3 extends over 21 amino acids. Written as DNA, the CDR3 is TGTGCTAGTGGTTTCCATCGGACTAGCGGGGGATCGGGAACCCGCACAGATACGCAGTATTTT. This codes for CASGFHRTSGGSGTRTDTQYF.

This clonotype showed up just a few times. This chain joins TRBV6-1 and TRBJ1-3, with 7 bases aligning to TRBD1. Per germline, CDR1 MNHNS and CDR2 SASEGT. The CDR3 is 18 amino acids. Trimming cost V 3 bases and J 0 bases; bases outside gene matches: 11. DNA of the CDR3: TGTGCCAGCAGTGACCAGACAGGGCGAGCCAGCTCTGGAAACACCATATATTTT. This gives the protein CASSDQTGRASSGNTIYF.

This clonotype was detected only once. V usage is TRBV6-5 and J usage is TRBJ1-2; D is unresolved. This CDR3 spans 13 amino acids. Germline-derived CDR1 and CDR2 are MNHEY and SVGAGI. Deletions cut 0 bases from V and 4 bases from J, with 6 bases between. CDR3 region: CASSYSKAYGYTF. Written as DNA, the CDR3 is TGTGCCAGCAGTTACTCGAAGGCCTATGGCTACACCTTC.

In its sample, this clonotype was seen many times. This rearrangement joins TRBV14 to TRBJ2-1, with D unresolved. This CDR3 spans 14 amino acids. V was cut by 6 bases and J by 0 bases, with 9 bases left in between. CDR1 and CDR2 (germline): SGHDN, FVKESK. DNA of the CDR3: TGTGCCAGCAGTCCCTCCAGCTCCTACAATGAGCAGTTCTTC. The encoded protein is CASSPSSSYNEQFF.

This clonotype appeared a few times. This chain joins TRBV15 and TRBJ1-2; possible D gene TRBD1, 5 bases. The CDR3 is made up of 16 amino acids. Deletions cut 3 bases from V and 3 bases from J, with 17 bases between. The germline CDR1 and CDR2 sequences are LNHNV and YYDKDF (reference sequence). This chain's CDR3 is CATSRGDLGGYYGYTF. The CDR3 region has the DNA TGTGCCACCAGCAGGGGGGACCTCGGGGGATACTATGGCTACACCTTC. Full variable domain (rest looked up from reference TRBV15 and TRBJ1-2): DAMVIQNPRYQVTQFGKPVTLSCSQTLNHNVMYWYQQKSSQAPKLLFHYYDKDFNNEADTPDNFQSRRPNTSFCFLDIRSPGLGDTAMYLCATSRGDLGGYYGYTFGSGTRLTVV.

This clonotype was seen only once. V is TRBV6-2 or TRBV6-3 and J is TRBJ1-1; TRBD1 might be the D (5 bases). Germline CDR1 reads MNHEY; CDR2 reads SVGEGT. V was shortened by 3 bases and J by 3 bases, with 11 bases between the two germline ends. The CDR3 is made up of 14 amino acids. The CDR3, as DNA: TGTGCCAGCAGTTATCTGGGGGGGGACACTGAAGCTTTCTTT. Translating it yields CASSYLGGDTEAFF.

The chain carries TRBV30 and TRBJ2-7, with D maybe TRBD2 (6 bases). Trimming left V 1 base short and J 4 bases short, with 14 bases between. CDR1 is GTSNPN and CDR2 is SVGIG in the germline V gene (reference sequence). CDR3 length: 14 residues. The CDR3 sequence is CAWSGREWGYEQYF. The CDR3 DNA is TGTGCCTGGAGTGGGAGGGAGTGGGGGTACGAGCAGTACTTC. The full variable domain, with the rest looked up from reference TRBV30 and TRBJ2-7, is SQTIHQWPATLVQPVGSPLSLECTVEGTSNPNLYWYRQAAGRGLQLLFYSVGIGQISSEVPQNLSASRPQDRQFILSSKKLLLSDSGFYLCAWSGREWGYEQYFGPGTRLTVT.

The V gene is TRBV7-6, the J gene TRBJ2-5; TRBD2 matches 7 bases. This CDR3 is 13 amino acids long. After removal of 7 bases from V and 3 bases from J, the junction contained 5 bases not matched to a gene. The germline V gene encodes CDR1 SGHVS and CDR2 FNYEAQ. CDR3 DNA: TGTGCCAGCATAGACGCGGGGGAAGAGACCCAGTACTTC. As protein: CASIDAGEETQYF.

The rearrangement uses TRBV6-2 or TRBV6-3 and TRBJ2-7, with TRBD1 as a possible D gene (5 bases). Germline assignment: CDR1 MNHEY and CDR2 SVGEGT. Trimming shortened V by 0 bases and J by 2 bases, and 8 bases separated the two germline ends. CDR3 length: 14 amino acids. CDR3 protein: CASSYSSGTYEQYF. CDR3 in DNA: TGTGCCAGCAGTTACTCTTCAGGGACCTACGAGCAGTACTTC.

This chain uses TRBV9 with TRBJ2-7; 11 bases are shared with TRBD2. V gave up 2 bases and J gave up 3 bases; unmatched junction bases: 1. Germline CDR1 is SGDLS and CDR2 is YYNGEE. The CDR3 is 14 amino acids. The CDR3 sequence: CASSVGLADYEQYF. DNA of the CDR3: TGTGCCAGCAGCGTGGGACTAGCGGACTACGAGCAGTACTTC.

This chain links TRBV15 with TRBJ2-7, with no clear D. The germline V gene has CDR1 LNHNV and CDR2 YYDKDF (reference sequence). The CDR3 length is 15 residues. The V end lost 0 bases, the J end lost 7 bases, and 16 bases lay between the germline ends. The CDR3 loop is CATSRDRLTLGEQYF. The CDR3 coding sequence is TGTGCCACCAGCAGAGATCGATTGACATTGGGAGAGCAGTACTTC.

This clonotype was counted ten times or more. The chain combines TRBV20-1 with TRBJ2-7; 8 bases fit TRBD1. The germline V gene has CDR1 DFQATT and CDR2 SNEGSKA (reference sequence). J lost 0 bases, V lost 3 bases, and 7 bases had no gene match. The CDR3 length is 15 residues. The CDR3 is CSARNRDRSSYEQYF. In DNA form, the CDR3 reads TGCAGTGCTAGGAATAGGGACAGGAGCTCCTACGAGCAGTACTTC.

This clonotype appeared many times. The chain employs TRBV5-1 and TRBJ2-3; TRBD2 aligns across 10 bases. After removal of 0 bases from V and 5 bases from J, the junction contained 12 bases not matched to a gene. Germline CDR1 reads SGHRS; CDR2 reads YFSETQ. The CDR3 runs to 18 residues. CDR3 coding DNA: TGCGCCAGCAGCTTGGAAGCGGGGGGGCCGAGTATTGGAGATACGCAGTATTTT. Protein: CASSLEAGGPSIGDTQYF.

Only one count was recorded for this clonotype. The chain couples TRBV7-3 to TRBJ2-7; 13 bases align to TRBD2. V lost 5 bases, J lost 12 bases, and 10 bases stayed unmatched. Germline CDR1 reads SGHTA; CDR2 reads FQGTGA. The CDR3 has 14 residues. This CDR3 is CASSRGLAGDPLYF. Written as DNA, the CDR3 is TGTGCCAGCAGCAGAGGACTAGCGGGAGACCCTTTGTACTTC.

This clonotype was seen repeatedly, ten times or more. The chain joins TRBV5-1 to TRBJ1-1, with D unresolved. This CDR3 has 12 residues. In germline, CDR1 is SGHRS, CDR2 YFSETQ. V shed 4 bases and J shed 7 bases, with 11 bases lying between them. CDR3 region: CASSKPGVEAFF. CDR3 in DNA: TGCGCCAGCAGCAAACCGGGAGTTGAAGCTTTCTTT.

In its sample, this clonotype was seen a few times. The chain is built from TRBV4-3 and TRBJ1-4, with TRBD1 matching over 8 bases. Germline values: CDR1 LGHNA, CDR2 YSLEER. The V gene end was trimmed by 0 bases and the J gene end by 10 bases; junction bases not matched to a gene: 10. CDR3 length equals 16 residues. This chain's CDR3 is CASSQDRTGTGRKLFF. The CDR3 nucleotides read TGCGCCAGCAGCCAAGACAGGACAGGGACGGGGAGAAAACTGTTTTTT.

The genes are TRBV5-1 and TRBJ2-1; TRBD2 aligns across 7 bases. Trimming cost V 4 bases and J 3 bases; bases outside gene matches: 13. Germline assignment: CDR1 SGHRS and CDR2 YFSETQ. The CDR3 loop spans 17 amino acids. CDR3 in amino acids: CASSPTGAGVGYNEQFF. CDR3 coding DNA: TGCGCCAGCAGCCCCACAGGCGCGGGAGTGGGCTACAATGAGCAGTTCTTC.

The sample holds a few counts of this clonotype. The V call is TRBV4-2, the J call TRBJ2-3; maybe TRBD2 (6 bases). Germline V gene sequence: CDR1 LGHNA, CDR2 YNFKEQ. The CDR3 is made up of 15 amino acids. V was trimmed by 0 bases and J by 6 bases, leaving 13 bases between them. The CDR3 DNA reads as TGTGCCAGCAGCCAAGATTACGCCGGGGGTGATACGCAGTATTTT. Its translation: CASSQDYAGGDTQYF.

This clonotype was observed a handful of times. The chain is built from TRBV6-4 and TRBJ2-3; D not certain. The CDR3 is 14 amino acids. Germline CDR1 and CDR2: MRHNA and SNTAGT. V lost 2 bases to trimming and J lost 4 bases, with 10 bases between them. This chain's CDR3 is CASSDAGEADTQYF. CDR3 DNA: TGTGCCAGCAGTGACGCTGGGGAAGCAGATACGCAGTATTTT.

The chain has TRBV7-8 and TRBJ1-5; TRBD1 matches 9 bases. V shed 3 bases, J shed 0 bases, and the junction held 3 bases outside the gene matches. CDR1 is SGHVS, CDR2 FQNEAQ, per germline. This CDR3 region has 16 residues. The CDR3 sequence: CASSFQTGGSNQPQHF. As DNA, the CDR3 is TGTGCCAGCAGCTTCCAGACAGGGGGTAGCAATCAGCCCCAGCATTTT.

This clonotype was observed a single time. The chain employs TRBV24-1 and TRBJ2-1; unclear D gene. Germline V gene sequence: CDR1 KGHDR, CDR2 SFDVKD. V lost 6 bases and J 2 bases, leaving 13 bases between the germline ends. The CDR3 covers 15 residues. The CDR3 DNA reads TGTGCCACCAGTCAGCCCCGAGTTGCCTACAATGAGCAGTTCTTC. The encoded protein is CATSQPRVAYNEQFF.

V is TRBV18 and J is TRBJ1-1; possible D gene TRBD1, 5 bases. This CDR3 comprises 15 residues. Trimming shortened V by 2 bases and J by 4 bases, and 14 bases separated the two germline ends. CDR1 is KGHSH and CDR2 is LQKENI in the germline V gene. CDR3 sequence (DNA): TGTGCCAGCTCACCAACGCCTACGAGGGGCACTGAAGCTTTCTTT. It yields the protein CASSPTPTRGTEAFF.

The chain has TRBV5-1 and TRBJ2-2; D is unclear. Germline V CDR1 and CDR2: SGHRS, YFSETQ. V was clipped by 7 bases and J by 2 bases, with 15 bases between them. The CDR3 totals 15 residues. Here the CDR3 reads CASRLVSPNTGELFF. The CDR3 nucleotides read TGCGCCAGCCGCCTAGTATCCCCCAACACCGGGGAGCTGTTTTTT.

This chain connects TRBV24-1 to TRBJ2-7, with 7 bases identical to TRBD2. V gave up 4 bases and J gave up 8 bases; unmatched junction bases: 7. The CDR3 is made up of 13 amino acids. Germline lookup yields CDR1 KGHDR and CDR2 SFDVKD. CDR3 bases: TGTGCCACCAGTGACCTGGGAGGGTTCAAGCAGTACTTC. It is translated as CATSDLGGFKQYF.

The genes are TRBV24-1 and TRBJ2-7; 7 bases map to TRBD2. V shed 0 bases, J shed 2 bases, and the junction held 12 bases outside the gene matches. This CDR3 has 18 amino acids. Germline CDR1 is KGHDR and CDR2 is SFDVKD. Here the CDR3 DNA reads TGTGCCACCAGTGATTTGGTGGTCGGGGGGATATCCCCCTACGAGCAGTACTTC. Translating it yields CATSDLVVGGISPYEQYF.

V and J are TRBV5-1 and TRBJ2-3; 13 bases match TRBD2. This CDR3 has 17 residues. After removal of 4 bases from V and 0 bases from J, the junction contained 5 bases not matched to a gene. The germline gives CDR1 SGHRS, CDR2 YFSETQ. The CDR3, as DNA: TGCGCCAGCAGCCCGGGGACTAGCGGGGCTAGCACAGATACGCAGTATTTT. Its translation is CASSPGTSGASTDTQYF.